This is a list of T cell receptor beta chains from one sample in a study of T cells in Graves' hyperthyroidism and ophthalmopathy. MiXCR, run by TCRdb on the multiplex PCR reads, gives a single entry per CDR3 protein. This sample has some 350,000 distinct CDR3 sequences, with about a fifth found just once. The sequencing input was blood. The receptors here all came from a woman aged 18 to 35 with Graves' hyperthyroidism. Each CDR3 is given with its conserved first and last residue. The size field is filled for only some rows; it gives once, few, many or a size class.

clone_size j_call v_call cdr3_aa
. TRBJ2-4 TRBV28 CASSLLYWAEGAKNIQYF
many TRBJ2-5 TRBV6-2/TRBV6-3 CASSYVGETQYF
many TRBJ1-2 TRBV5-1 CASSIRQGPGTYGYTF
many TRBJ1-3 TRBV20-1 CSARDKDRVNTIYF
. TRBJ2-2 TRBV10-3 CAIRDSLVDVNTGELFF
. TRBJ1-6 TRBV28 CASSPSRAFNSPLHF
many TRBJ1-2 TRBV5-1 CASSLEASGYGYTF
many TRBJ2-2 TRBV7-2 CASTRAGRTGELFF
many TRBJ2-5 TRBV11-2 CASSLAGAGGETQYF
many TRBJ1-5 TRBV29-1 CSVARGGNQPQHF
. TRBJ1-2 TRBV12-5 CASGSSYRDYGYTF
many TRBJ2-7 TRBV18 CASSPPGVQDEQYF
many TRBJ1-6 TRBV6-5 CASSYSIGSPLHF
many TRBJ2-7 TRBV6-2/TRBV6-3 CASSYRPGGEQYF
many TRBJ2-7 TRBV19 CASSILRGGFYEQYF
many TRBJ2-7 TRBV12-3/TRBV12-4 CASSFQGGVSYEQYF
many TRBJ1-5 TRBV2 CASTKTVNQPQHF
many TRBJ2-7 TRBV27 CASSLDGQGGHREQYF
many TRBJ1-1 TRBV6-1 CASSERGTGSEAFF
many TRBJ1-5 TRBV7-2 CASSLGVGGQPQHF
. TRBJ1-1 TRBV7-3 CASSDPGSRGEAFF
. TRBJ1-1 TRBV29-1 CSVESWADTEAFF
many TRBJ1-1 TRBV6-5 CASSSSDGRVWKTEAFF
. TRBJ2-7 TRBV5-1 CASSLWTPSYEQYF
many TRBJ2-7 TRBV6-2/TRBV6-3 CASSYPLGGWAYEQYF
many TRBJ1-5 TRBV7-2 CASSLAWLGQPQHF
once TRBJ1-5 TRBV4-2 CASSQDPRGRDQPQHF
many TRBJ2-7 TRBV6-1 CASSEAGLSSYEQYF
many TRBJ1-1 TRBV6-5 CASSYEGNTEAFF
many TRBJ1-2 TRBV9 CASSEDRETNYGYTF
. TRBJ2-2 TRBV2 CASGDSGRSTGELFF
. TRBJ2-2 TRBV13 CASSGRDKGVTGELFF
many TRBJ1-5 TRBV12-3/TRBV12-4 CASSSHPLGQGAHQPQHF
many TRBJ1-5 TRBV20-1 CSARRPNQPQHF
. TRBJ1-5 TRBV6-2/TRBV6-3 CASSYNPGTASGNQPQHF
. TRBJ1-5 TRBV7-8 CASSLGDRGSNQPQHF
. TRBJ2-6 TRBV6-2/TRBV6-3 CASSPYSSGANVLTF
few TRBJ2-2 TRBV7-3 CASSPRPVGELFF
many TRBJ1-2 TRBV12-3/TRBV12-4 CASSFPQGYGYTF
many TRBJ2-5 TRBV20-1 CSADGLKETQYF
many TRBJ1-2 TRBV6-5 CASSYRTVGYGYTF
. TRBJ1-1 TRBV27 CASSLTRGGTEAFF
many TRBJ1-5 TRBV7-9 CASSLDRVRDQPQHF
. TRBJ2-2 TRBV19 CASNVGLADTGELFF
. TRBJ2-5 TRBV20-1 CSAPEGRETQYF
few TRBJ2-4 TRBV14 CASSQGQINIQYF
few TRBJ2-5 TRBV6-5 CASSYLGGGWTQYF
many TRBJ1-1 TRBV6-5 CASSALGTEAFF
many TRBJ1-2 TRBV5-1 CASSFQGDEVDGYTF
many TRBJ1-5 TRBV27 CASSLSMGNQPQHF
. TRBJ2-7 TRBV11-2 CASRPWLSYEQYF
many TRBJ2-7 TRBV11-2 CASSFGTGTLNHYEQYF
many TRBJ1-5 TRBV27 CASSLWGNQPQHF
. TRBJ1-6 TRBV5-1 CASISSGQENSPLHF